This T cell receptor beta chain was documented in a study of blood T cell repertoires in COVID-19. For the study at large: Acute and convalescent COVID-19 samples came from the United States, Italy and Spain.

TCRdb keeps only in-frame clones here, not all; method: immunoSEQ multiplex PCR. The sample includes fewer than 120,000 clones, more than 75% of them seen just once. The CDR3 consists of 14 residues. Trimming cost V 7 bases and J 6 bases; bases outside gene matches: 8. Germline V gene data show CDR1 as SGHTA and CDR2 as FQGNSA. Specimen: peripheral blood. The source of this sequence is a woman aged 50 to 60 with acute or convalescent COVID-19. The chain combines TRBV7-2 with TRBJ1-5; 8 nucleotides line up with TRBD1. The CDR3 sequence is CASTRPGGGQPQHF. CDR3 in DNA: TGTGCCAGCACCCGGCCAGGGGGCGGTCAGCCCCAGCATTTT.